This is a list of T cell receptor beta chains from one sample in a study of blood T cell repertoires in COVID-19. The data were produced by immunoSEQ multiplex PCR, yet TCRdb's version contains in-frame clones alone and is incomplete. The table has some 400,000 clones, over 85% seen once. Source material: PBMCs or T cells enriched from blood (not recorded which). These receptors all come from a woman under 40 who had recovered from COVID-19. The CDR3 runs from the conserved cysteine through the conserved F or W. The D gene is left open where the match is weak. The size of a clone is reported for some rows only, either as once, few or many, or as a class for expanded clones.

>TRBV29-1|TRBJ2-5|-|-
CSVQPQETQYF
>TRBV12-3/TRBV12-4|TRBJ2-7|TRBD1|-
CASSPGQLEQYF
>TRBV28|TRBJ1-5|-|-
CASRYYSNQPQHF
>TRBV9|TRBJ1-6|-|many
CASSPRGRDSPLHF
>TRBV7-2|TRBJ2-3|TRBD2|-
CASSRGGYTQYF
>TRBV7-9|TRBJ1-1|-|-
CASSLLGQMNTEAFF
>TRBV5-1|TRBJ1-6|-|-
CASSWGGAESNSPLHF
>TRBV20-1|TRBJ1-1|-|-
CKAGVNTEAFF
>TRBV19|TRBJ1-2|-|-
CASSIAGLRYGYTF
>TRBV16|TRBJ2-6|-|-
CASSQSVSGANVLTF
>TRBV7-2|TRBJ2-2|TRBD1|-
CASSPRTGLSTGELFF
>TRBV2|TRBJ1-5|TRBD1|once
CASSEGGQGKVQPQHF
>TRBV7-8|TRBJ2-7|TRBD2|-
CASSSGGRVYEQYF
>TRBV11-2|TRBJ2-7|-|-
CASSLTGVSSYEQYF
>TRBV5-1|TRBJ1-1|-|-
CASSPGGRLVDPEAFF
>TRBV19|TRBJ2-7|TRBD1|-
CASSIGLGQYREQYF
>TRBV27|TRBJ1-4|-|-
CASIFSTGQGLFNEKLFF
>TRBV6-5|TRBJ1-2|-|-
CASSPWLDGYTF
>TRBV11-1|TRBJ1-4|-|-
CASSLAADEKLFF
>TRBV18|TRBJ1-5|-|-
CASSPGNRQPQHF
>TRBV27|TRBJ1-3|-|-
CASSSSPGGSLSSGNTIYF
>TRBV18|TRBJ2-5|TRBD1|-
CASSPTGQQETQYF
>TRBV28|TRBJ2-7|TRBD2|-
CASSLAGDYYEQYF
>TRBV6-5|TRBJ1-5|-|once
CASNFILGNQPQHF
>TRBV30|TRBJ2-7|TRBD1|once
CAWTRTTGLIGYEQYF
>TRBV18|TRBJ2-7|-|-
CASSDRDEQYF
>TRBV27|TRBJ1-5|-|-
CASSPGTPNQPQHF
>TRBV6-2/TRBV6-3|TRBJ1-4|-|-
CASSQRSLREKLFF
>TRBV4-3|TRBJ2-1|TRBD1|-
CASSQSTGANNEQFF
>TRBV4-3|TRBJ1-2|-|-
CASSQAVTNYGYTF
>TRBV27|TRBJ2-7|-|-
CASSFGSPYEQYF
>TRBV4-2|TRBJ2-3|TRBD2|-
CASSQVKLASPDTQYF
>TRBV10-2|TRBJ2-7|TRBD1|few
CASSENRGSYEQYF
>TRBV29-1|TRBJ1-3|-|-
CSAQAGIGNTIYF
>TRBV6-5|TRBJ2-3|-|-
CASSWDTGTDTQYF
>TRBV19|TRBJ1-1|-|-
CASSIPGRNTEAFF
>TRBV19|TRBJ1-2|-|-
CASSIRAGANYGYTF
>TRBV30|TRBJ1-1|TRBD1|-
CAWSEGGMSEAFF
>TRBV5-1|TRBJ1-6|-|-
CASSLMYNSPLHF
>TRBV5-4|TRBJ2-3|-|-
CASSLDPATSTDTQYF
>TRBV5-1|TRBJ1-6|-|-
CASRGGTEFSPHSPLHF
>TRBV10-1|TRBJ1-1|TRBD1|-
CASSDGTGVSNTEAFF
>TRBV11-2|TRBJ2-5|-|-
CASSERDLQETQYF
>TRBV7-8|TRBJ1-6|TRBD1|-
CASSLAAGGANNSPLHF
>TRBV2|TRBJ1-6|TRBD1|-
CASSGDRTFISSYNSPLHF
>TRBV19|TRBJ2-1|-|-
CASKGQSNEQFF
>TRBV2|TRBJ2-6|TRBD2|-
CASGGDRSGANVLTF
>TRBV3-1/TRBV3-2|TRBJ2-7|TRBD2|-
CASSWTSDSYEQYF
>TRBV30|TRBJ2-7|-|once
CAWGEKTGRTYEQYF
>TRBV3-1/TRBV3-2|TRBJ1-1|-|-
CASSQGTDSEAFF
>TRBV7-9|TRBJ1-2|-|-
CASSPDGQPFYGYTF
>TRBV27|TRBJ2-7|TRBD2|-
CASSFTLAGSEQYF
>TRBV5-1|TRBJ2-7|TRBD1|-
CASSPNPGTDSYEQYF
>TRBV7-2|TRBJ2-2|TRBD2|-
CASSYLSGDTGELFF
>TRBV24-1|TRBJ2-2|TRBD1|-
CATSDRRGQGASAGELFF
>TRBV3-1/TRBV3-2|TRBJ1-1|TRBD1|-
CASSQGTGTANTEAFF
>TRBV30|TRBJ1-6|-|-
CAWSGGEGPNSPLHF
>TRBV2|TRBJ2-3|TRBD2|-
CARGTSGSRTDTQYF
>TRBV9|TRBJ2-7|TRBD2|-
CASSPGLAGGGSEQYF